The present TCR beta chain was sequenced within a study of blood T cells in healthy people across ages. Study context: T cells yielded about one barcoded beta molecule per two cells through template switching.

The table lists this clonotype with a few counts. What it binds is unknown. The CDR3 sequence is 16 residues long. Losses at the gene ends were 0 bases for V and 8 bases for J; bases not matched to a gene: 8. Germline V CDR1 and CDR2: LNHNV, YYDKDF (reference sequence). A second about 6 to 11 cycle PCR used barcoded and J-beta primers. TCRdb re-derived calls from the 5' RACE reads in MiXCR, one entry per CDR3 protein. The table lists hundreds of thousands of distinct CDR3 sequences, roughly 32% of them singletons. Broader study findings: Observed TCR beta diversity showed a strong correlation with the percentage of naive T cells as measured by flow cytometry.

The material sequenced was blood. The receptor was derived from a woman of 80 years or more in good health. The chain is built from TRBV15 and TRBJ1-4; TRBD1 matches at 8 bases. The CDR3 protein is CATSRDWAGGNEKLFF. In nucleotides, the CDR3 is TGTGCCACCAGCAGAGATTGGGCAGGGGGCAACGAAAAACTGTTTTTT.